One TCR beta chain is described in this entry. The source of the sample is a study of blood T cell repertoires in COVID-19. Study overall: Sample material is recorded as cDNA or gDNA derived from T cells, B-cell-depleted T cells, or PBMCs.

TCRdb keeps only in-frame clones here, not all; method: immunoSEQ multiplex PCR. The table shows some 220,000 clones, with about 82% occurring only once. The CDR3 length is 14 residues. CDR1 GTSNPN and CDR2 SVGIG come from the germline V gene (reference sequence). J gave up 6 bases and V 3 bases, and 7 bases lay outside the gene matches. The V call is TRBV30, the J call TRBJ2-3; 9 nucleotides agree with TRBD2. The source material was peripheral blood. This sequence was found in a woman in her 70s with COVID-19, enrolled during active disease. DNA of the CDR3: TGTGCCTGGAGGTTAGCGGGGGACGCGGATACGCAGTATTTT. It codes for CAWRLAGDADTQYF.